These 6 T cell receptor beta chains originate from one sample sequenced in a study of radiotherapy plus CTLA-4 blockade in lung cancer. TCRdb's copy holds only in-frame clones and misses some; the assay was immunoSEQ multiplex PCR. The sample yields about 50,000 clones, around 83% seen once. The input for sequencing was peripheral blood, taken from a patient treated with radiotherapy plus ipilimumab. These receptors all stem from a human donor with non-small cell lung cancer whose response to radiotherapy plus ipilimumab could not be evaluated.

The chain joins TRBV28 to TRBJ1-3; 7 positions agree with TRBD1. V shed 6 bases and J 0 bases; nucleotides not matched to a gene: 14. Germline CDR1 reads MDHEN; CDR2 reads SYDVKM. CDR3 length equals 18 residues. In DNA form, the CDR3 reads TGTGCCAGCAGCAACCTGGATGGACAGGTCAGCTCTGGAAACACCATATATTTT. Its translation: CASSNLDGQVSSGNTIYF. Using reference TRBV28 and TRBJ1-3 for the parts outside the CDR3, the full variable domain is DVKVTQSSRYLVKRTGEKVFLECVQDMDHENMFWYRQDPGLGLRLIYFSYDVKMKEKGDIPEGYSVSREKKERFSLILESASTNQTSMYLCASSNLDGQVSSGNTIYFGEGSWLTVV.

In the case of this clone: The same CDR3 is also encoded by other DNA sequences in this sample. The chain couples TRBV6-6 to TRBJ1-2, with 7 nucleotides matching TRBD1. Losses at the gene ends were 6 bases for V and 1 base for J; bases not matched to a gene: 5. CDR1 and CDR2 from the germline V gene are MNHNY and SVGAGI (reference sequence). The CDR3 extends over 14 amino acids. CDR3 amino acids: CASSSGTVNYGYTF. The CDR3 coding sequence is TGTGCCAGCAGCTCCGGGACAGTTAACTATGGCTACACCTTC.

This chain links TRBV6-1 with TRBJ1-2; D unresolved. The germline gives CDR1 MNHNS, CDR2 SASEGT. The CDR3 is 11 residues long. Trimming left V 3 bases short and J 13 bases short, with 12 bases between. The CDR3, as DNA: TGTGCCAGCAGTGACGGATACGGAGTCACCTTC. Encoded protein: CASSDGYGVTF.

The CDR3 loop reads CASSLLGAKMNTEAFF. The CDR3 DNA reads as TGTGCCAGCAGCCTCCTGGGGGCAAAAATGAACACTGAAGCTTTCTTT. This chain links TRBV11-2 with TRBJ1-1, with D maybe TRBD1 (6 bases). Between the trimmed V and J ends, which lost 5 bases and 0 bases, there was a span of 16 bases. Germline V gene sequence: CDR1 SGHAT, CDR2 FQNNGV. There are 16 residues in the CDR3.

The chain couples TRBV2 to TRBJ1-3; possible D gene TRBD1, 5 bases. The CDR3 extends over 15 amino acids. V shed 2 bases and J shed 0 bases, with 8 bases lying between them. Germline-derived CDR1 and CDR2 are SNHLY and FYNNEI. This CDR3 reads CASSEKGISGNTIYF. The CDR3 region has the DNA TGTGCCAGCAGTGAAAAGGGGATCTCTGGAAACACCATATATTTT.

The chain uses TRBV2 and TRBJ1-2; 8 bases agree with TRBD1. The CDR3 loop spans 14 amino acids. Losses at the gene ends were 2 bases for V and 4 bases for J; bases not matched to a gene: 3. In germline, CDR1 is SNHLY, CDR2 FYNNEI. The CDR3 DNA reads TGTGCCAGCAGTGAACAGGGGGCAGTCTATGGCTACACCTTC. The encoded protein is CASSEQGAVYGYTF.